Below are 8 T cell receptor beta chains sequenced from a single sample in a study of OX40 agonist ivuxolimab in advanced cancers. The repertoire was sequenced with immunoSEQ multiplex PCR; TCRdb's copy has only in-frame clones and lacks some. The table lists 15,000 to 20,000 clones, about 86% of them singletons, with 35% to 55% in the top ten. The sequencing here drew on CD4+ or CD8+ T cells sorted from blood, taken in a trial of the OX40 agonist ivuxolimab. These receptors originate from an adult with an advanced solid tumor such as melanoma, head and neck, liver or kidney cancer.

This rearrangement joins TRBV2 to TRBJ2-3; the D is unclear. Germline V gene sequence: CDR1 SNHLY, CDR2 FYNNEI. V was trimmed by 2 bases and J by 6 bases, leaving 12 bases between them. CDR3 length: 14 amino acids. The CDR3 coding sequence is TGTGCCAGCAGTGAATTCGGGCGCCCTGATACGCAGTATTTT. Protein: CASSEFGRPDTQYF.

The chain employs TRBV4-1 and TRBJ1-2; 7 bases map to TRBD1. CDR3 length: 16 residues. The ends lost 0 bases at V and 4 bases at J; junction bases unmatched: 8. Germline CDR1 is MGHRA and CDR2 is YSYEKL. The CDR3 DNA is TGCGCCAGCAGCCAAGAAACAGGACAGGCGACCTATGGCTACACCTTC. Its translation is CASSQETGQATYGYTF.

The DNA for the CDR3 is TGTGCCAGCAGCCAAGGGGCTAGCGGGGGGTACGAGCAGTACTTC. Its translation: CASSQGASGGYEQYF. The chain has TRBV4-2 and TRBJ2-7; 11 bases are a match to TRBD2. Germline V gives CDR1 LGHNA, CDR2 YNFKEQ. V was pared by 1 base and J by 4 bases, with 3 bases of the junction left unmatched. This CDR3 is built from 15 residues.

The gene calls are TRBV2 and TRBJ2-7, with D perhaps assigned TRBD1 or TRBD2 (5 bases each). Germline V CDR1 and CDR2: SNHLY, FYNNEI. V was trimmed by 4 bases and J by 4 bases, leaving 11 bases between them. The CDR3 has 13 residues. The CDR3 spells CASSVRDPYEQYF. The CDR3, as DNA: TGTGCCAGCAGTGTTAGGGACCCGTACGAGCAGTACTTC.

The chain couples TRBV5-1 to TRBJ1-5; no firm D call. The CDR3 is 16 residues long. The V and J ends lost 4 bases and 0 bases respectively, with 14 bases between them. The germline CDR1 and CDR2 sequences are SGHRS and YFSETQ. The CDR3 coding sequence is TGCGCCAGCAGCCCCACCCCCCCGGGTAGCAATCAGCCCCAGCATTTT. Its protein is CASSPTPPGSNQPQHF.

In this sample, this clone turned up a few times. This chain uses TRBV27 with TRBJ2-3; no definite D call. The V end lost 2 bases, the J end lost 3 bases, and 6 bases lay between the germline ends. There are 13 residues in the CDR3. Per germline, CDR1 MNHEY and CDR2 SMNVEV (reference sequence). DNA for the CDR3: TGTGCCAGCAGTTTACTGCATACAGATACGCAGTATTTT. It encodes CASSLLHTDTQYF.

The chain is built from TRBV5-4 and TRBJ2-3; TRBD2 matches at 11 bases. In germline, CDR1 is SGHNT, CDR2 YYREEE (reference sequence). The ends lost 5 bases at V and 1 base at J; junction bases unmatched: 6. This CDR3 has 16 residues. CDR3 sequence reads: CASRASGGPRTDTQYF. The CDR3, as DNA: TGTGCCAGCAGAGCTAGCGGGGGGCCTCGCACAGATACGCAGTATTTT.

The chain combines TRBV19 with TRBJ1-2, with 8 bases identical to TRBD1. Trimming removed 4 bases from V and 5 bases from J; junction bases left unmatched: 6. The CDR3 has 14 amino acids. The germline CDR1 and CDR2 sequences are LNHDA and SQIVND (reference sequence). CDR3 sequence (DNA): TGTGCCAGTAGTACAGGGGGCGCAGAGTATGGCTACACCTTC. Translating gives CASSTGGAEYGYTF.